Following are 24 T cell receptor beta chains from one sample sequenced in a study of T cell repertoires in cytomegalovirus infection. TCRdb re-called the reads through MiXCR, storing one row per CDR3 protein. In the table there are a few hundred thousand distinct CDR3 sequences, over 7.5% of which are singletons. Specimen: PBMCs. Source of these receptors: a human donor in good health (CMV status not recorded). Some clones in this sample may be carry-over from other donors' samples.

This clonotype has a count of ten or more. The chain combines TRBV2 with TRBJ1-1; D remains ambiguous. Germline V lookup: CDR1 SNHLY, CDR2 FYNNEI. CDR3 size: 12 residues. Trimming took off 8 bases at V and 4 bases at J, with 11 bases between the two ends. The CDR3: CASARPSTEAFF. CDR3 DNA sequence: TGTGCCAGCGCCAGACCCTCCACTGAAGCTTTCTTT. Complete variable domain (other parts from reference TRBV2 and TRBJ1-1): EPEVTQTPSHQVTQMGQEVILRCVPISNHLYFYWYRQILGQKVEFLVSFYNNEISEKSEIFDDQFSVERPDGSNFTLKIRSTKLEDSAMYFCASARPSTEAFFGQGTRLTVV.

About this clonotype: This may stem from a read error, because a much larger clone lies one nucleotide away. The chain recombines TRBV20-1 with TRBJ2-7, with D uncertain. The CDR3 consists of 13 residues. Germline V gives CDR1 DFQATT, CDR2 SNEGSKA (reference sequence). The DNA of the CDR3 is TGCAGTGCTAGAGATTGGTTTCGTGGCGAGAAGTACTTC. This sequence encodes CSARDWFRGEKYF.

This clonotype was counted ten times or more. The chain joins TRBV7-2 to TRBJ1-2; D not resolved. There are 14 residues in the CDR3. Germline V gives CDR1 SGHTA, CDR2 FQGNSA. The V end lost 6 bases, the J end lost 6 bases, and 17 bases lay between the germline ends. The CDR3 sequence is CASSNRRSGNGYTF. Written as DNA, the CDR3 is TGTGCCAGCAGTAACCGACGCTCCGGGAATGGCTACACCTTC.

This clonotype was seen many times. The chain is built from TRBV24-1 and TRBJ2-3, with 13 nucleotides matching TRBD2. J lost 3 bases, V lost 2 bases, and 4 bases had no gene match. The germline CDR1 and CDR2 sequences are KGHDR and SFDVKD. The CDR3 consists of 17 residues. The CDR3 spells CATSDSGLAGVTDTQYF. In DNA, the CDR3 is TGTGCCACCAGTGATTCTGGACTAGCGGGAGTAACAGATACGCAGTATTTT.

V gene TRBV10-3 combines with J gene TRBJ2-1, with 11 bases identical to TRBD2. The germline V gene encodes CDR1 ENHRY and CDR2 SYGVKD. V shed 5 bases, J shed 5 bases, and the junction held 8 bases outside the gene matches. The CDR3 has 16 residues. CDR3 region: CAISQVRLAGNNEQFF. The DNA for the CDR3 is TGTGCCATCAGTCAAGTCAGACTAGCGGGGAACAATGAGCAGTTCTTC.

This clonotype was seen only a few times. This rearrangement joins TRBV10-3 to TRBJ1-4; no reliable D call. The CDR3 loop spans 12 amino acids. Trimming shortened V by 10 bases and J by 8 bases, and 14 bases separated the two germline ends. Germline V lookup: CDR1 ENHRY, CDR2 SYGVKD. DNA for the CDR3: TGTGCCACCCAAGAGGTACAGGAAAAACTGTTTTTT. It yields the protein CATQEVQEKLFF.

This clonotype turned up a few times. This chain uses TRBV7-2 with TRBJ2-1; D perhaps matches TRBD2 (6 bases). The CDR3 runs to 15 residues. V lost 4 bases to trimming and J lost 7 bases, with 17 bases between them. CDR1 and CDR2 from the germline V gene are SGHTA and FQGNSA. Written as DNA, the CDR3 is TGTGCCAGCAGCTCGGACTGGGACTTGAAGAATGAGCAGTTCTTC. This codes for CASSSDWDLKNEQFF.

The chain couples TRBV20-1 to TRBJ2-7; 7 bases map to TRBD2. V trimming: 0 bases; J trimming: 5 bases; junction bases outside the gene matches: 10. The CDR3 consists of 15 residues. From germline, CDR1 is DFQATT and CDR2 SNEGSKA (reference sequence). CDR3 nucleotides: TGCAGTGCTAGAGATGAGGGAAGCGGGAAACACGAGCAGTACTTC. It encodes CSARDEGSGKHEQYF.

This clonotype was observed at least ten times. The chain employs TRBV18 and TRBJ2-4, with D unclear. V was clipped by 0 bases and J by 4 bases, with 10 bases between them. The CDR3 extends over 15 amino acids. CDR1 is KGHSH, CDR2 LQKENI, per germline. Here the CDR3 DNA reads TGTGCCAGCTCACCACCTGGGCAGCCTAAAAACATTCAGTACTTC. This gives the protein CASSPPGQPKNIQYF.

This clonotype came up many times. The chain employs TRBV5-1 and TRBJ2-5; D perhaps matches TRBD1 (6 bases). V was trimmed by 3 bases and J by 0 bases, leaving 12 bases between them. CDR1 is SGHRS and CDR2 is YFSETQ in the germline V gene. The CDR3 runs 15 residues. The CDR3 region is CASSSSGAHQETQYF. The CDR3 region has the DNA TGCGCCAGCAGCTCCTCAGGGGCCCACCAAGAGACCCAGTACTTC.

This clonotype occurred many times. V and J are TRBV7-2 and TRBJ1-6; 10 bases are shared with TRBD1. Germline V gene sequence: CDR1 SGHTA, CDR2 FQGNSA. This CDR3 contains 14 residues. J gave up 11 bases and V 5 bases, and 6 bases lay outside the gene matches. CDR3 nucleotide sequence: TGTGCCAGCAGCCCGGGACAGGGGCGTCCACCCCTCCACTTT. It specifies CASSPGQGRPPLHF.

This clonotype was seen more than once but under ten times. CDR3 DNA sequence: TGTGCCAGCAGCCCTCCGGGACAGGGGGCATCTAATGAAAAACTGTTTTTT. Translating it yields CASSPPGQGASNEKLFF. The rearrangement joins TRBV4-2 to TRBJ1-4; the match to TRBD1 covers 12 bases. The CDR3 runs to 17 residues. Germline trimming cut 4 bases from V and 3 bases from J; bases unmatched to any gene: 6. Germline V gene sequence: CDR1 LGHNA, CDR2 YNFKEQ.

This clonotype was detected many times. The chain's CDR3 is CASSSTGYYNEQFF. The CDR3 nucleotides read TGTGCCAGCTCGTCGACAGGTTATTACAATGAGCAGTTCTTC. This chain joins TRBV18 and TRBJ2-1; TRBD1 might be the D (6 bases). The CDR3 has 14 amino acids. Trimming took off 6 bases at V and 4 bases at J, with 13 bases between the two ends. Germline V gene sequence: CDR1 KGHSH, CDR2 LQKENI.

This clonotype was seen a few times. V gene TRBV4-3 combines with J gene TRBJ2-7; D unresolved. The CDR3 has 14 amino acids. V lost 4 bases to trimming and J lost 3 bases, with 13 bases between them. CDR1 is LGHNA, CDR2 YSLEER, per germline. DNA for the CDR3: TGCGCCAGCAGCCCGTCCGACGGATACTACGAGCAGTACTTC. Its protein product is CASSPSDGYYEQYF.

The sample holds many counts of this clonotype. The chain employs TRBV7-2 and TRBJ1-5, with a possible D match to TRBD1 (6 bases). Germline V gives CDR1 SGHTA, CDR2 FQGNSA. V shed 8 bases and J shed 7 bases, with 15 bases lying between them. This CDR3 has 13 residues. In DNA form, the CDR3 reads TGTGCCAGCCTCGCCCTTACAGGGCAGCCCCAGCATTTT. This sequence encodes CASLALTGQPQHF.

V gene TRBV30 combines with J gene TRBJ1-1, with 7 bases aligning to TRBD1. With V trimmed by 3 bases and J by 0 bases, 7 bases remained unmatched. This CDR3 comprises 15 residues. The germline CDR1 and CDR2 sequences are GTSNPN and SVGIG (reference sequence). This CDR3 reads CAWSPVDRLNTEAFF. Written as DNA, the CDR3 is TGTGCCTGGAGCCCCGTGGACAGGTTGAACACTGAAGCTTTCTTT.

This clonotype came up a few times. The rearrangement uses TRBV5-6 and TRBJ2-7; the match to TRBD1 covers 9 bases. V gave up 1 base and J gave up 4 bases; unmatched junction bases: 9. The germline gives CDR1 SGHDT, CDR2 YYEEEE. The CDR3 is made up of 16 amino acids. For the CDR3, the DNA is TGTGCCAGCAGCTTGTGGAGGGACAGGGAAGGATACGAGCAGTACTTC. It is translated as CASSLWRDREGYEQYF. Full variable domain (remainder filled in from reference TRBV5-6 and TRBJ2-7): DAGVTQSPTHLIKTRGQQVTLRCSPKSGHDTVSWYQQALGQGPQFIFQYYEEEERQRGNFPDRFSGHQFPNYSSELNVNALLLGDSALYLCASSLWRDREGYEQYFGPGTRLTVT.

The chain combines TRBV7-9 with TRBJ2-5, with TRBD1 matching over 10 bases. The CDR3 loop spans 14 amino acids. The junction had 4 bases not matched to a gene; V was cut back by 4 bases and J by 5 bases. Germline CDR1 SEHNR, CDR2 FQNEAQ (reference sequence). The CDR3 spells CASSSMGQGETQYF. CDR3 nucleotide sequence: TGTGCCAGCAGCTCTATGGGACAGGGGGAGACCCAGTACTTC.

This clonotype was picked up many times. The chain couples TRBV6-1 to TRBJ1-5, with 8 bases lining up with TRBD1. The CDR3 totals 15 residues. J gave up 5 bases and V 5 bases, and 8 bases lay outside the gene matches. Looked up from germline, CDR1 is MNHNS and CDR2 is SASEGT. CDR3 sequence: CASSPNRGRHQPQHF. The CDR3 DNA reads TGTGCCAGCAGTCCTAACAGGGGGAGGCATCAGCCCCAGCATTTT.

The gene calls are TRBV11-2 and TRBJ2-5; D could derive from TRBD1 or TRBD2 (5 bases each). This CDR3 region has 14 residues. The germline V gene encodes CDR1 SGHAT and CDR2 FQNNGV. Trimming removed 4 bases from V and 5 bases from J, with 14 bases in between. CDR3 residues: CASSSGGVGETQYF. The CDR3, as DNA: TGTGCCAGCAGCTCTGGGGGTGTAGGGGAGACCCAGTACTTC.

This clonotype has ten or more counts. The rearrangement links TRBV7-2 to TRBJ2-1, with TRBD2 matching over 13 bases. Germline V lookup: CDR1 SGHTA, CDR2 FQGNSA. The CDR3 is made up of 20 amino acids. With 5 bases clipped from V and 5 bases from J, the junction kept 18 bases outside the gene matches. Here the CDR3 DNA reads TGTGCCAGCAGCGACCGCCCCTCAACTAGCGGGAGGGTTCTCGACAATGAGCAGTTCTTC. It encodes CASSDRPSTSGRVLDNEQFF.

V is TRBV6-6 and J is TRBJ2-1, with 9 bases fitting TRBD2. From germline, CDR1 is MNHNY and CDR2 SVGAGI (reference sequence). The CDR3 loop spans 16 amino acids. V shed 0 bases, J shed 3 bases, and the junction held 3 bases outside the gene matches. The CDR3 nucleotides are TGTGCCAGCAGTTACTCGATGACTAGCGGCTACAATGAGCAGTTCTTC. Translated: CASSYSMTSGYNEQFF.

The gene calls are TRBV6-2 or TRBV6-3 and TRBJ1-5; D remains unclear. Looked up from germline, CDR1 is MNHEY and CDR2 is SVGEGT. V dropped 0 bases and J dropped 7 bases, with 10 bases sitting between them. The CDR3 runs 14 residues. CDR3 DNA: TGTGCCAGCAGTTACTCGGGAGGTTCGCAGCCCCAGCATTTT. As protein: CASSYSGGSQPQHF.

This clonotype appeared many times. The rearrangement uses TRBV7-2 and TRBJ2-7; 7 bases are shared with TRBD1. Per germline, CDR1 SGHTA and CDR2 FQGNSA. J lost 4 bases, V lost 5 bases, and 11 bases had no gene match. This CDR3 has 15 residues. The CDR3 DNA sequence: TGTGCCAGCAGCCCCCGACAGGGTACGGGATACGAGCAGTACTTC. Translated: CASSPRQGTGYEQYF. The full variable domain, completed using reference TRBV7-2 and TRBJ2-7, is GAGVSQSPSNKVTEKGKDVELRCDPISGHTALYWYRQSLGQGLEFLIYFQGNSAPDKSGLPSDRFSAERTGGSVSTLTIQRTQQEDSAVYLCASSPRQGTGYEQYFGPGTRLTVT.